These T cell receptor beta chains were read from a single sample in a study of vaccination effects on CD4 cells after COVID-19. Their antigen targets remain unknown. Profiled with immunoSEQ multiplex PCR; TCRdb holds only in-frame clones, not every one. In the table there are 25,000 or so clones, 70% to 75% of which are singletons. Sequencing used CD4+ T cells from PBMCs cultured with SARS-CoV-2 spike peptides, obtained before COVID-19 vaccination. The receptors shown here come from a human donor who received a COVID-19 vaccine. CDR3s include the opening cysteine and the closing phenylalanine or tryptophan. A D gene is named only where the DNA matches it firmly. Size is stated for part of the rows, as once, few or many counts, or as a class when the clone is expanded.

>-|TRBJ2-3|TRBV20-1|-
CSASGSYTDTQYF
TGCAGTGCTAGTGGCAGTTACACAGATACGCAGTATTTT
>-|TRBJ2-5|TRBV14|-
CASSHGSRVGETQYF
TGTGCCAGCAGCCATGGGTCGAGGGTTGGGGAGACCCAGTACTTC
>-|TRBJ1-2|TRBV5-1|few
CASSLSSSNYGGYTF
TGCGCCAGCAGTTTGAGTAGCTCTAACTATGGAGGCTACACCTTC
>TRBD2|TRBJ2-3|TRBV4-1|-
CASSQPPLVAGAPSTDTQYF
TGCGCCAGCAGCCAGCCCCCCTTGGTAGCGGGAGCACCTAGCACAGATACGCAGTATTTT
>TRBD2|TRBJ2-3|TRBV14|-
CASSRTSPPDTQYF
TGTGCCAGCAGCCGGACTAGCCCCCCAGATACGCAGTATTTT
>-|TRBJ1-2|TRBV6-5|-
CASSYGGRYGYTF
TGTGCCAGCAGTTATGGGGGACGGTATGGCTACACCTTC
>-|TRBJ2-7|TRBV10-1|-
CASSDGGTSSYEQYF
TGCGCCAGCAGTGACGGCGGGACCAGCTCCTACGAGCAGTACTTC
>TRBD1|TRBJ1-5|TRBV6-1|once
CASSGPPGQGLYQPQHF
TGTGCCAGCAGTGGACCACCGGGACAGGGGTTATATCAGCCCCAGCATTTT
>-|TRBJ2-5|TRBV19|few
CASSISGNYETQYF
TGTGCCAGTAGTATATCAGGGAATTACGAGACCCAGTACTTC
>-|TRBJ1-2|TRBV5-6|-
CASSGQGLYGYTF
TGTGCCAGCAGCGGGCAGGGGTTATATGGCTACACCTTC
>-|TRBJ1-3|TRBV5-1|-
CASSLVGSRENTIYF
TGCGCCAGCAGCTTGGTGGGATCCAGGGAAAACACCATATATTTT
>TRBD1|TRBJ1-5|TRBV29-1|-
CSVVFGTGEWDQPQHF
TGCAGCGTTGTTTTTGGGACAGGGGAATGGGATCAGCCCCAGCATTTT
>-|TRBJ1-1|TRBV19|few
CASRPTPQGWRSTEAFF
TGTGCCAGTAGACCGACACCTCAGGGGTGGCGTAGCACTGAAGCTTTCTTT
>-|TRBJ1-2|TRBV7-9|once
CASSLRGLGNYGYTF
TGTGCCAGCAGCTTAAGGGGCCTCGGTAACTATGGCTACACCTTC
>TRBD1|TRBJ2-1|TRBV10-3|-
CAISPGQNNEQFF
TGTGCCATCAGTCCGGGACAGAACAATGAGCAGTTCTTC
>TRBD1|TRBJ1-1|TRBV19|-
CASSRNRGSGTEAFF
TGTGCCAGTAGTAGAAACAGGGGAAGTGGCACTGAAGCTTTCTTT
>-|TRBJ2-1|TRBV9|few
CASSVGVLYNEQFF
TGTGCCAGCAGCGTGGGGGTTCTCTACAATGAGCAGTTCTTC
>-|TRBJ1-5|TRBV11-2|-
CASSPGTSPYSNQPQHF
TGTGCCAGCAGCCCCGGGACCTCCCCTTATAGCAATCAGCCCCAGCATTTT
>-|TRBJ2-3|TRBV6-4|-
CASSRNPTDTQYF
TGTGCCAGCAGTCGGAACCCCACAGATACGCAGTATTTT
>-|TRBJ2-3|TRBV5-1|-
CASSLGGHNSLGTDTQYF
TGCGCCAGCAGCTTGGGGGGACACAACTCCCTAGGCACAGATACGCAGTATTTT
>TRBD2|TRBJ2-1|TRBV6-1|-
CASSELAGAYNEQFF
TGTGCCAGCAGTGAACTAGCGGGGGCCTACAATGAGCAGTTCTTC
>-|TRBJ2-3|TRBV25-1|-
CASSDDRGSRGDTQYF
TGTGCCAGCAGTGACGATCGAGGCTCCCGGGGAGATACGCAGTATTTT
>-|TRBJ2-3|TRBV6-4|medium-sized
CASSSGSTDTQYF
TGTGCCAGCAGCAGCGGGAGCACAGATACGCAGTATTTT
>TRBD1|TRBJ1-4|TRBV29-1|-
CSAGQGLNEKLFF
TGCAGCGCTGGACAGGGACTTAATGAAAAACTGTTTTTT
>-|TRBJ2-3|TRBV2|-
CASSEALGVGTQYF
TGTGCCAGCAGTGAAGCTCTTGGGGTGGGTACGCAGTATTTT
>-|TRBJ2-1|TRBV6-4|-
CASSDEDTTYNEQFF
TGTGCCAGCAGTGACGAGGACACCACCTACAATGAGCAGTTCTTC
>TRBD2|TRBJ2-5|TRBV7-8|few
CASSFRQRGLYQETQYF
TGTGCCAGCAGCTTTCGCCAGCGGGGACTGTACCAAGAGACCCAGTACTTC
>-|TRBJ1-3|TRBV18|-
CASSPNLGEGGNTIYF
TGTGCCAGCTCACCAAATCTCGGGGAAGGTGGAAACACCATATATTTT
>-|TRBJ1-1|TRBV10-1|-
CASSEGTMNTEAFF
TGCGCCAGCAGTGAGGGAACCATGAACACTGAAGCTTTCTTT
>-|TRBJ2-3|TRBV27|once
CASNLNRGGSTDTQYF
TGTGCCAGCAATCTAAACAGGGGGGGATCCACAGATACGCAGTATTTT
>TRBD1|TRBJ2-2|TRBV7-7|-
CASSPQGAPAGELFF
TGTGCCAGCAGTCCTCAGGGGGCGCCGGCCGGGGAGCTGTTTTTT
>-|TRBJ1-1|TRBV7-9|-
CASSFIYGQSNLTVPEAFF
TGTGCCAGCAGCTTTATCTATGGGCAGAGCAACTTAACAGTCCCTGAAGCTTTCTTT
>-|TRBJ1-2|TRBV11-2|-
CASSEGNYGYTF
TGTGCCAGCAGCGAGGGGAACTATGGCTACACCTTC
>-|TRBJ2-7|TRBV5-4|-
CASSLLGGVPYEQYF
TGTGCCAGCAGCTTGCTAGGCGGGGTACCCTACGAGCAGTACTTC
>TRBD1|TRBJ1-3|TRBV19|-
CASRETGRGNTIYF
TGTGCCAGTAGGGAGACAGGGCGTGGAAACACCATATATTTT
>TRBD2|TRBJ2-3|TRBV12-5|-
CASKTSWNTDTQYF
TGTGCTAGTAAGACTAGCTGGAACACAGATACGCAGTATTTT
>TRBD2|TRBJ2-1|TRBV20-1|few
CSASGTSGRSNEQFF
TGCAGTGCTAGTGGAACTAGCGGGAGGTCAAATGAGCAGTTCTTC
>-|TRBJ1-6|TRBV5-1|-
CASSLGSSYNSPLHF
TGCGCCAGCAGCTTGGGGAGCTCCTATAATTCACCCCTCCACTTT
>TRBD1|TRBJ2-3|TRBV5-1|-
CASSGGQGGADTQYF
TGCGCCAGCAGCGGAGGACAGGGTGGCGCAGATACGCAGTATTTT
>-|TRBJ1-6|TRBV5-1|few
CASSLDGSSNSPLHF
TGCGCCAGCAGCTTGGACGGGAGCTCTAATTCACCCCTCCACTTT
>-|TRBJ2-3|TRBV7-9|-
CASSLYLGDTQYF
TGTGCCAGCAGCTTATACCTCGGAGATACGCAGTATTTT
>TRBD1|TRBJ1-6|TRBV18|-
CASSPDRVGSPLHF
TGTGCCAGCTCACCTGACAGGGTCGGGTCACCCCTCCACTTT
>-|TRBJ2-7|TRBV6-5|-
CASSYSRRSYEQYF
TGTGCCAGCAGTTACTCGCGCAGATCCTACGAGCAGTACTTC
>-|TRBJ1-1|TRBV2|few
CASSELENTEAFF
TGTGCCAGCAGTGAATTGGAGAACACTGAAGCTTTCTTT
>TRBD2|TRBJ2-7|TRBV7-9|once
CASSASSGTYEQYF
TGTGCCAGCAGCGCTTCTAGCGGGACCTACGAGCAGTACTTC
>-|TRBJ2-5|TRBV21-1|-
CASSKVDFFKETQYF
TGTGCCAGCAGCAAAGTGGACTTTTTCAAAGAGACCCAGTACTTC
>-|TRBJ2-6|TRBV7-2|once
CASSLATHSGANVLTF
TGTGCCAGCAGCTTAGCCACCCACTCTGGGGCCAACGTCCTGACTTTC
>TRBD1|TRBJ2-7|TRBV6-5|few
CASSGTGETLYEQYF
TGTGCCAGCAGCGGAACAGGGGAGACACTCTACGAGCAGTACTTC
>-|TRBJ1-4|TRBV19|-
CASMGLGGKLFF
TGTGCCAGTATGGGATTGGGCGGAAAACTGTTTTTT
>-|TRBJ2-2|TRBV19|-
CASSINGVVAGELFF
TGTGCCAGTAGTATAAATGGGGTGGTGGCCGGGGAGCTGTTTTTT